The rows below give T cell receptor beta chains drawn from one sample of a study of response to subunit inactivated influenza vaccine. TCRdb re-derived calls from the RT-PCR reads in MiXCR, one entry per CDR3 protein. The table lists 500,000 to 750,000 distinct CDR3 sequences, 12% to 15% of them singletons. Sample: PBMCs from blood, taken about 13 days after vaccination. These receptors came from a man between 50 and 59 years old who received an inactivated influenza vaccine. Both conserved end residues are part of each CDR3. The D gene is left open where the match is weak. Only some rows state a clone size, as once, few, many or a class for expanded clones.

j_call d_call v_call clone_size cdr3_aa cdr3_nt
TRBJ2-1 NA TRBV14 few CASSHSGQNLNNEQFF TGTGCCAGCAGCCATTCCGGACAGAACCTTAACAATGAGCAGTTCTTC
TRBJ1-5 NA TRBV6-2/TRBV6-3 few CASSPTRYNQPQHF TGTGCCAGCAGTCCGACAAGGTATAATCAGCCCCAGCATTTT
TRBJ1-4 NA TRBV7-8 NA CASSWGRTNEKLFF TGTGCCAGCAGCTGGGGCAGAACTAATGAAAAACTGTTTTTT
TRBJ2-1 TRBD2 TRBV18 NA CASSHETGGKPWNEQFF TGTGCCAGCTCACACGAAACGGGAGGTAAGCCGTGGAATGAGCAGTTCTTC
TRBJ2-3 NA TRBV4-3 few CASSQGGGGVGGTQYF TGCGCCAGCAGCCAAGGAGGAGGGGGAGTTGGGGGTACGCAGTATTTT
TRBJ1-5 NA TRBV30 few CAWSVMENQPQHF TGTGCCTGGAGTGTAATGGAGAATCAGCCCCAGCATTTT
TRBJ2-5 TRBD2 TRBV20-1 few CSVKTGGRQETQYF TGCAGTGTTAAGACGGGAGGGCGGCAAGAGACCCAGTACTTC
TRBJ1-6 NA TRBV6-1 NA CASSGQSYNSPLHF TGTGCCAGCAGTGGACAGAGCTATAATTCACCCCTCCACTTT
TRBJ1-4 TRBD1 TRBV10-3 NA CAIKGASNEKLFF TGTGCCATCAAGGGGGCCTCTAATGAAAAACTGTTTTTT
TRBJ2-5 NA TRBV20-1 few CSAAGSTETQYF TGCAGTGCTGCGGGGTCTACAGAGACCCAGTACTTC
TRBJ1-1 NA TRBV20-1 NA CSATRGVNTEAFF TGCAGTGCTACGCGGGGAGTGAACACTGAAGCTTTCTTT
TRBJ2-7 NA TRBV7-9 few CASSSIGGYEQYF TGTGCCAGCAGTTCGATCGGGGGATACGAGCAGTACTTC
TRBJ2-5 NA TRBV12-3/TRBV12-4 NA CATGRNGVETQYF TGTGCCACCGGACGGAATGGAGTGGAGACCCAGTACTTC
TRBJ2-1 NA TRBV20-1 NA CSAKGRIYNEQFF TGCTCGGCGAAGGGACGGATCTACAATGAGCAGTTCTTC
TRBJ1-6 NA TRBV12-3/TRBV12-4 many CASSFPNSPLHF TGTGCCAGCAGTTTCCCTAATTCACCCCTCCACTTT
TRBJ2-5 NA TRBV5-1 few CASSLVVPGIETQYF TGCGCCAGCAGCTTGGTTGTCCCCGGGATAGAGACCCAGTACTTC
TRBJ2-5 NA TRBV29-1 many CSGGSQETQYF TGCAGCGGGGGCTCCCAAGAGACCCAGTACTTC
TRBJ1-1 NA TRBV12-3/TRBV12-4 NA CASSWGTRAFF TGTGCCAGCAGTTGGGGGACGCGGGCTTTCTTT
TRBJ1-2 TRBD1 TRBV20-1 NA CSAPPGQGNYGYTF TGCAGTGCGCCGCCGGGACAGGGGAACTATGGCTACACCTTC
TRBJ1-6 TRBD1 TRBV12-3/TRBV12-4 few CASSDDRGINSPLHF TGTGCCAGCAGTGATGACAGGGGTATAAATTCACCCCTCCACTTT
TRBJ1-6 NA TRBV18 few CASSPRYMESPLHF TGTGCCAGCTCACCACGATACATGGAATCACCCCTCCACTTT
TRBJ2-5 NA TRBV15 few CATSRDRGGGLSETQYF TGTGCCACCAGCAGAGATAGGGGGGGCGGGCTGAGTGAGACCCAGTACTTC
TRBJ2-5 NA TRBV5-1 many CASSLGHKETQYF TGCGCCAGCAGCCTGGGACATAAGGAGACCCAGTACTTC
TRBJ2-1 NA TRBV6-5 many CASSYSQGTFSYNEQFF TGTGCCAGCAGTTACTCTCAGGGAACGTTTTCCTACAATGAGCAGTTCTTC
TRBJ2-5 NA TRBV14 NA CASSHYQETQYF TGTGCCAGCAGCCATTACCAAGAGACCCAGTACTTC
TRBJ2-3 TRBD1 TRBV29-1 few CSAPTGGGTDTQYF TGCAGCGCTCCGACAGGGGGAGGCACAGATACGCAGTATTTT
TRBJ2-3 NA TRBV20-1 few CSVRKGASTDTQYF TGCAGCGTGAGAAAAGGGGCCAGCACAGATACGCAGTATTTT
TRBJ1-1 TRBD1 TRBV20-1 few CSARRTGWNTEAFF TGCAGTGCTAGACGGACAGGGTGGAACACTGAAGCTTTCTTT
TRBJ2-7 TRBD2 TRBV7-8 few CASSLGTSSSYEQYF TGTGCCAGCAGCTTAGGGACTAGCAGCTCCTACGAGCAGTACTTC
TRBJ1-1 TRBD1 TRBV29-1 NA CSADRGVGTEAFF TGCAGCGCGGACAGGGGGGTAGGCACTGAAGCTTTCTTT
TRBJ1-5 TRBD1 TRBV2 few CASLGGQGGIQPQHF TGTGCCAGTTTGGGGGGACAGGGGGGTATCCAGCCCCAGCATTTT
TRBJ1-5 NA TRBV12-3/TRBV12-4 many CASSLRQRSNQPQHF TGTGCCAGCAGTTTGAGGCAGAGAAGCAATCAGCCCCAGCATTTT
TRBJ2-3 TRBD2 TRBV12-3/TRBV12-4 NA CASSYERGGLDTQYF TGTGCCAGCAGTTATGAACGGGGGGGCTTAGATACGCAGTATTTT
TRBJ2-1 NA TRBV29-1 few CSVELGEQFF TGCAGCGTTGAACTGGGTGAGCAGTTCTTC
TRBJ1-4 NA TRBV2 many CASSGRAILEKLFF TGTGCCAGCAGTGGAAGAGCCATTCTTGAAAAACTGTTTTTT
TRBJ2-7 TRBD2 TRBV20-1 NA CSARVAGTPQYF TGCAGTGCTAGAGTAGCGGGAACACCGCAGTACTTC
TRBJ1-6 NA TRBV7-2 NA CASSLTLHSYNSPLHF TGTGCCAGCAGCTTAACACTGCACTCCTATAATTCACCCCTCCACTTT
TRBJ1-1 TRBD1 TRBV6-5 few CASSSTGGHTEAFF TGTGCCAGCAGTTCGACAGGGGGCCATACTGAAGCTTTCTTT
TRBJ2-1 TRBD2 TRBV11-3 NA CASSLEGGRENNEQFF TGTGCCAGCAGCTTAGAGGGCGGGAGGGAAAACAATGAGCAGTTCTTC
TRBJ2-5 NA TRBV7-9 NA CASSLRTAEETQYF TGTGCCAGCAGCTTAAGGACAGCTGAGGAGACCCAGTACTTC
TRBJ1-1 NA TRBV5-1 few CASSHGQENTEAFF TGCGCCAGCAGCCACGGACAAGAGAACACTGAAGCTTTCTTT
TRBJ2-7 TRBD2 TRBV20-1 many CSARDGAGVWYEQYF TGCAGTGCTAGAGATGGGGCGGGAGTCTGGTACGAGCAGTACTTC
TRBJ2-5 TRBD1 TRBV20-1 NA CSAPGQGRETQYF TGCAGTGCTCCAGGACAGGGGCGAGAGACCCAGTACTTC
TRBJ1-5 NA TRBV12-3/TRBV12-4 NA CASSSHVEGNQPQHF TGTGCCAGCAGCTCTCACGTGGAAGGCAATCAGCCCCAGCATTTT
TRBJ1-6 NA TRBV11-1 NA CASSPARLDYNSPLHF TGTGCCAGCAGCCCGGCCAGACTGGACTATAATTCACCCCTCCACTTT
TRBJ2-1 NA TRBV2 once CASRGASGSNEQFF TGTGCCAGCAGGGGGGCCTCGGGGTCCAATGAGCAGTTCTTC
TRBJ2-7 TRBD2 TRBV20-1 few CSATPMVPPTSGVYEQYF TGCAGTGCTACCCCGATGGTGCCTCCGACTAGCGGGGTATACGAGCAGTACTTC
TRBJ2-2 NA TRBV5-6 NA CASSFGTTNTGELFF TGTGCCAGCAGCTTCGGGACAACGAACACCGGGGAGCTGTTTTTT
TRBJ2-1 NA TRBV5-1 few CASSLGQSRYNEQFF TGCGCCAGCAGCTTGGGCCAGAGCCGCTACAATGAGCAGTTCTTC
TRBJ2-5 NA TRBV20-1 few CSANTRSQETQYF TGCAGTGCTAACACAAGGTCCCAAGAGACCCAGTACTTC